This TCR beta chain was sequenced in a study of OX40 agonist ivuxolimab in advanced cancers. Study details: In this trial design, patients received ivuxolimab intravenously at 0.01 to 10 mg/kg every 2 weeks. Study-level findings and limits: CD8+ T cells were the subset that, on average, had more expanded clones than CD4+. At doses 0.1 to 3.0 mg/kg, CD4+ and CD8+ clones expanded.

The sampling schedule covered blood at baseline, cycle 4 day 1, and cycle 7 day 1. Assay: immunoSEQ multiplex PCR; the TCRdb copy retains only in-frame clones and omits some. Seen here are 87,000 or so clones, approximately 87% observed once, and the top ten hold about 1.5%. Worth noting for this clone: Its antigen is unidentified.

CDR3 length: 17 residues. J gave up 1 base and V 8 bases, and 14 bases lay outside the gene matches. The germline gives CDR1 SNHLY, CDR2 FYNNEI. The chain links TRBV2 to TRBJ2-1, with TRBD2 identical over 7 bases. The receptor comes from an adult with an advanced solid tumor such as melanoma, head and neck, liver or kidney cancer. Specimen: CD4+ or CD8+ T cells sorted from blood, collected in a trial of the OX40 agonist ivuxolimab. CDR3 nucleotides: TGTGCCAGCCAAAGGTGGGGGGGGGACCCATCCTACAATGAGCAGTTCTTC. It is translated as CASQRWGGDPSYNEQFF.